One sample yielded the 22 T cell receptor beta chains listed below, sequenced in a study of glioma-infiltrating T cells. Using RNA template, CDR3s of TCR alpha and beta were amplified with iRepertoire arm-PCR. TCRdb re-derived calls from the multiplex PCR reads in MiXCR, one entry per CDR3 protein. The table records 3,400 or so distinct CDR3 sequences, about 40% of them present only once. Sequenced input: glioma tissue, nonneoplastic brain tissue, or PBMCs (not recorded which). These TCRs come from a human donor with low-grade glioma or glioblastoma, undergoing nonglioma brain surgery, or in good health (not recorded which).

This clonotype came up a few times. This chain connects TRBV6-1 to TRBJ2-7; TRBD2 matches at 7 bases. CDR1 is MNHNS, CDR2 SASEGT, per germline. This CDR3 has 13 amino acids. Trimming removed 1 base from V and 6 bases from J; junction bases left unmatched: 3. The CDR3 nucleotides are TGTGCCAGCAGTGAAGGGCCGGGGGGCGAGCAGTACTTC. Translated: CASSEGPGGEQYF.

At least ten counts were recorded for this clonotype. The chain is built from TRBV9 and TRBJ2-3; D uncertain. Germline V gene sequence: CDR1 SGDLS, CDR2 YYNGEE. This CDR3 contains 14 residues. V lost 0 bases, J lost 2 bases, and 7 bases lay in between. The CDR3 DNA sequence: TGTGCCAGCAGCGTAGGTAGCCTCACAGATACGCAGTATTTT. This encodes CASSVGSLTDTQYF.

The gene calls are TRBV19 and TRBJ2-7, with D perhaps TRBD1 (5 bases). The CDR3 contains 16 residues. CDR1 is LNHDA, CDR2 SQIVND, per germline (reference sequence). V lost 6 bases and J 2 bases, leaving 20 bases between the germline ends. This CDR3 reads CASSALPDKWPYEQYF. In DNA form, the CDR3 reads TGTGCCAGTAGCGCTTTACCGGACAAGTGGCCCTACGAGCAGTACTTC. The variable domain in full, with the rest retrieved from reference TRBV19 and TRBJ2-7, is DGGITQSPKYLFRKEGQNVTLSCEQNLNHDAMYWYRQDPGQGLRLIYYSQIVNDFQKGDIAEGYSVSREKKESFPLTVTSAQKNPTAFYLCASSALPDKWPYEQYFGPGTRLTVT.

This clonotype occurred once. The chain has TRBV12-3 or TRBV12-4 and TRBJ1-2; 7 bases map to TRBD1. The CDR3 spans 12 residues. The V gene end was trimmed by 2 bases and the J gene end by 6 bases; junction bases not matched to a gene: 0. The CDR3 sequence: CASSLTGDGYTF. The CDR3 region has the DNA TGTGCCAGCAGTTTAACAGGGGATGGCTACACCTTC.

This clonotype was seen repeatedly, ten times or more. This chain links TRBV18 with TRBJ2-5; D not certain. Germline CDR1 reads KGHSH; CDR2 reads LQKENI. CDR3 length: 12 amino acids. The V end was cut by 2 bases, the J end by 3 bases, with 4 bases between. The CDR3 protein is CASSPAEETQYF. The CDR3 bases are TGTGCCAGCTCACCAGCAGAAGAGACCCAGTACTTC.

With regard to this clonotype: The junction departs from the called germline gene at one end, perhaps through a read error. The chain has TRBV7-2 and TRBJ2-3; 13 nucleotides agree with TRBD2. The CDR3 has 19 residues. From germline, CDR1 is SGHTA and CDR2 FQGNSA. The CDR3 DNA reads as TGTGCCAGTAGCTCATCTACTAGCGGGGGGGCCTCATCCGGAGATACGCAGTATTTT. Translating it yields CASSSSTSGGASSGDTQYF. The entire variable domain, with the rest obtained from reference TRBV7-2 and TRBJ2-3, is as follows: GAGVSQSPSNKVTEKGKDVELRCDPISGHTALYWYRQSLGQGLEFLIYFQGNSAPDKSGLPSDRFSAERTGGSVSTLTIQRTQQEDSAVYLCASSSSTSGGASSGDTQYFGPGTRLTVL.

This chain joins TRBV12-3 or TRBV12-4 and TRBJ2-3; tentatively, D is TRBD2 (7 bases). This CDR3 has 17 amino acids. Trimming removed 1 base from V and 5 bases from J, with 19 bases in between. CDR3: CASSLVFRGGAGDTQYF. The CDR3 nucleotides read TGTGCCAGCAGTTTAGTTTTTAGGGGGGGGGCCGGAGATACGCAGTATTTT.

This clonotype was seen ten or more times. The rearrangement joins TRBV12-3 or TRBV12-4 to TRBJ2-4; D is undetermined. Trimming removed 5 bases at V and 1 base at J, with 9 bases between. CDR3 size: 14 residues. CDR3 in amino acids: CASSPELAKNIQYF. In DNA form, the CDR3 reads TGTGCCAGCAGTCCCGAGCTTGCCAAAAACATTCAGTACTTC.

The CDR3 sequence: CSAPDGTSGIDEQYF. The CDR3 DNA follows: TGCAGTGCTCCAGATGGGACTAGCGGGATCGACGAGCAGTACTTC. The rearrangement links TRBV20-1 to TRBJ2-7, with 13 nucleotides matching TRBD2. The CDR3 is made up of 15 amino acids. Germline V CDR1 and CDR2: DFQATT, SNEGSKA (reference sequence). The junction had 9 bases not matched to a gene; V was cut back by 5 bases and J by 5 bases.

V gene TRBV6-2 or TRBV6-3 combines with J gene TRBJ2-1; 11 positions match TRBD2. Germline-derived CDR1 and CDR2 are MNHEY and SVGEGT. This CDR3 spans 16 amino acids. Trimming at V came to 0 bases and at J to 5 bases, leaving 3 bases not matched to a gene. The CDR3 sequence is CASSYSGTSGNNEQFF. The CDR3 DNA sequence: TGTGCCAGCAGTTACTCGGGGACTAGCGGAAACAATGAGCAGTTCTTC.

At least ten counts were recorded for this clonotype. The chain uses TRBV12-3 or TRBV12-4 and TRBJ2-3; D gene ambiguous. V was pared by 2 bases and J by 3 bases, with 6 bases between. The CDR3 consists of 13 residues. Written as DNA, the CDR3 is TGTGCCAGCAGTTTAAGGCGGACAGATACGCAGTATTTT. This translates into CASSLRRTDTQYF.

V and J are TRBV29-1 and TRBJ2-7; 7 nucleotides align to TRBD1. This CDR3 has 13 amino acids. Unmatched junction bases numbered 9, after V lost 5 bases and J lost 5 bases. Germline-derived CDR1 and CDR2 are SQVTM and ANQGSEA. CDR3 sequence (DNA): TGCAGCGTTTTTACAGGGGCTCGGGACGAGCAGTACTTC. This translates into CSVFTGARDEQYF.

By its share, this clonotype is medium-sized. This rearrangement joins TRBV15 to TRBJ2-7, with a tentative D call TRBD2 (5 bases). The CDR3 is 14 residues long. V lost 5 bases and J lost 6, with 17 bases in between. Germline V CDR1 and CDR2: LNHNV, YYDKDF (reference sequence). CDR3 amino acids: CATSPVADGGEQYF. The CDR3 DNA reads as TGTGCCACCAGCCCGGTCGCGGACGGAGGCGAGCAGTACTTC. Full variable domain (remainder filled in from reference TRBV15 and TRBJ2-7): DAMVIQNPRYQVTQFGKPVTLSCSQTLNHNVMYWYQQKSSQAPKLLFHYYDKDFNNEADTPDNFQSRRPNTSFCFLDIRSPGLGDTAMYLCATSPVADGGEQYFGPGTRLTVT.

V gene TRBV10-2 combines with J gene TRBJ2-7; D not resolved. The germline V gene encodes CDR1 WSHSY and CDR2 SAAADI. This CDR3 has 13 residues. V lost 3 bases to trimming and J lost 6 bases, with 12 bases between them. The CDR3 spells CASSEMALGEQYF. CDR3 in DNA: TGCGCCAGCAGTGAAATGGCGCTCGGCGAGCAGTACTTC.

This clonotype was observed at least ten times. A much larger clone lies a single base off, so this may be a read error. This chain joins TRBV28 and TRBJ2-3; TRBD2 aligns across 13 bases. CDR1 MDHEN and CDR2 SYDVKM come from the germline V gene. This CDR3 spans 19 amino acids. Losses at the gene ends were 10 bases for V and 5 bases for J; bases not matched to a gene: 21. CDR3 DNA sequence: TGTGCCACCGGAGGGGTTGTGTCGGGACTAGCGGGACGGGAAGATACGCAGTATTTT. Translated, it gives CATGGVVSGLAGREDTQYF.

This clonotype was seen repeatedly, ten times or more. The gene calls are TRBV4-1 and TRBJ1-4; tentatively, D is TRBD1 (5 bases). Germline CDR1 is MGHRA and CDR2 is YSYEKL. Trimming took off 0 bases at V and 4 bases at J, with 12 bases between the two ends. The CDR3 sequence is 16 residues long. The CDR3 DNA reads as TGCGCCAGCAGCCAAGAATCTTTAGGGGATAATGAAAAACTGTTTTTT. It codes for CASSQESLGDNEKLFF.

As for this clonotype: A junction boundary mismatches the germline segment, possibly from a read error. V gene TRBV6-1 combines with J gene TRBJ1-6, with D possibly TRBD1 on 6 matching bases. The CDR3 covers 15 residues. Germline assignment: CDR1 MNHNS and CDR2 SASEGT. Written as DNA, the CDR3 is TGTGCCAGCAGTGAAGGGCCGGGGGGCGTCTCACCCCTCAACTTT. Its protein is CASSEGPGGVSPLNF.

This clonotype was counted many times. The chain has TRBV4-2 and TRBJ2-7; D may be TRBD2 (6 bases). CDR1 is LGHNA, CDR2 YNFKEQ, per germline. Trimming shortened V by 2 bases and J by 3 bases, and 26 bases separated the two germline ends. This CDR3 contains 19 residues. CDR3 region: CASSQSSSPSNARGYEQYF. The CDR3 DNA follows: TGTGCCAGCAGCCAATCGTCTAGCCCTTCAAACGCGCGGGGCTACGAGCAGTACTTC.

Concerning this clonotype itself: Germline is not matched at one junction end, which may reflect a read error. The rearrangement links TRBV6-6 to TRBJ1-5; maybe TRBD1 (6 bases). The CDR3 spans 15 residues. CDR1 MNHNY and CDR2 SVGAGI come from the germline V gene (reference sequence). The CDR3 DNA reads as TGTGCCAGCAGTTACATGAGCGGGGGCAATGAGCCCCAGCATTTT. This translates into CASSYMSGGNEPQHF.

With regard to this clonotype: The DNA is left out, because the CDR3 cannot be placed on it with certainty; the CDR3 is given as TCRdb lists it. The CDR3 protein is CATNEDSSIYLCSVVQHEQYF. This sequence joins TRBV15 and TRBJ2-7; the table assigns TRBD1, which was not confirmed against the DNA. The length of the CDR3 is 21 amino acids, counting both ends. The germline gives CDR1 LNHNV, CDR2 YYDKDF (reference sequence).

The rearrangement uses TRBV29-1 and TRBJ2-3, with D perhaps being TRBD1 or TRBD2 (5 bases each). Trimming left V 7 bases short and J 6 bases short, with 20 bases between. The germline V gene has CDR1 SQVTM and CDR2 ANQGSEA. The CDR3 totals 14 residues. The CDR3 here is CSAPVGPEGDTQYF. Written as DNA, the CDR3 is TGCAGCGCTCCCGTGGGGCCCGAGGGGGATACGCAGTATTTT.

By proportion, this clonotype is large (0.1 to 1%). The chain combines TRBV6-1 with TRBJ1-5; possibly TRBD1 for D (5 bases). This CDR3 spans 15 amino acids. V dropped 1 base and J dropped 1 base, with 8 bases sitting between them. The germline gives CDR1 MNHNS, CDR2 SASEGT. CDR3 bases: TGTGCCAGCAGTGAAGTTCGGGGGAGCAATCAGCCCCAGCATTTT. This translates into CASSEVRGSNQPQHF.